The following is a T cell receptor (beta chain) sequence with its context. This receptor's antigen is unknown. Base quality data are lacking; no much larger clone is found one base away. The sample belongs to a study of blood T cell repertoires in COVID-19 (dated by TCRdb to the early 2020s). Regarding the research as a whole: Samples covering the acute and convalescent phases of COVID-19 were provided by collaborators in the United States, Italy and Spain. The prospective study material was composed of cDNA or gDNA derived from T cells, B-cell-depleted T cells, or PBMCs. Subjects who had been exposed to COVID-19, were actively infected with it, or had recovered from it provided the deeply sampled blood TCRbeta repertoires that made up the dataset. The repertoires were released in a freely available public database intended as a resource for research on the immune response to SARS-CoV-2. Samples came from the ongoing ImmuneRACE study (first 160 participants) plus 1,254 subjects from 6 global collaborators. Sample metadata almost always included a de-identified subject ID, COVID-19 status, age in years and sex. Where HLA class I and class II types were available, the types were taken from metadata supplied by the sample provider, not from assay-based typing. On the study overall, not on this receptor specifically: The amount of clinical and demographic metadata varied by source and participant and was provided uncurated.

Each collaborating institution followed its own protocols to collect whole blood in K2EDTA tubes. For TCRbeta analysis, collaborator samples were shipped as frozen whole blood, as isolated PBMCs, or as DNA extracted from either sample type. TCRbeta CDR3 regions were amplified from genomic DNA using the immunoSEQ Assay, a bias-controlled multiplex PCR. The original methods were these. The number of nucleated cells in each sample was estimated from the amplification of reference gene primers within the assay. To quantify the absolute abundance of each unique TCRbeta CDR3 rearrangement, sequence reads were collapsed and filtered. Productive Simpson clonality was computed per sample as the square root of Simpson's diversity index over productive rearrangements. TCRdb mirrors the immuneACCESS table, restricted to in-frame sequences. Some clones are absent from its copies; in checked studies, under half trace to an unresolved V gene, and the reason for the others is unknown. V and J calls plus clone size are reproduced from that table; the DNA served to infer D and trimming. The sample yields approximately 70,000 clones; 70% to 90% were counted once. The ten most abundant clones make up over 0.95% of the sample.

Germline trimming amounts to 8 bases on V and 3 bases on J, with 3 as the count of junction bases outside the gene matches. The CDR3 has 13 amino acids, counting the end cysteine and phenylalanine. CDR3 DNA only is kept here, 39 bases in frame from base 1. CDR1 and CDR2 (MNHNY, SVGAGI) derive from the germline V gene (reference sequence). Sequenced input: peripheral blood. The chain employs TRBV6-6 and TRBJ2-2; 7 central nucleotides agree with TRBD1. This clonotype originated in a woman between 55 and 75 years old with acute or convalescent COVID-19. The DNA reads TGTGCCAGCCGACAGGGATACACCGGGGAGCTGTTTTTT. Its translation reads: CASRQGYTGELFF.